The 8 T cell receptor beta chains in this list originate from one sample, sequenced in a study of cytotoxic CD8 clonotypes in ibrutinib-treated CLL. TCRdb keeps only in-frame clones here, not all; method: immunoSEQ multiplex PCR. The sample holds roughly 330,000 clones, roughly 67% seen once. The sequenced sample was PBMCs, obtained after 36 months of ibrutinib treatment. The origin of the receptors is a human donor with chronic lymphocytic leukemia.

V gene TRBV7-3 combines with J gene TRBJ1-1, with a tentative D call TRBD1 (6 bases). V lost 1 base and J lost 1, with 7 bases in between. The CDR3 consists of 14 residues. The germline gives CDR1 SGHTA, CDR2 FQGTGA. In DNA, the CDR3 is TGTGCCAGCAGCTTAAAGACAGGGAACACTGAAGCTTTCTTT. It yields the protein CASSLKTGNTEAFF.

The rearrangement links TRBV6-5 to TRBJ2-5; tentative D call: TRBD2 (5 bases). Germline V gene sequence: CDR1 MNHEY, CDR2 SVGAGI. CDR3 length: 15 amino acids. Between the trimmed V and J ends, which lost 5 bases and 1 base, there was a span of 14 bases. For the CDR3, the DNA is TGTGCCAGCAGTCCTAGCAGCAGCGTCCAAGAGACCCAGTACTTC. This translates into CASSPSSSVQETQYF.

This clone occurred a few times. This chain uses TRBV19 with TRBJ1-4; D is perhaps TRBD1 (5 bases). The V gene lost 8 bases and the J gene lost 6 bases, with 16 bases spanning the gap. Germline V gene lookup returns CDR1 LNHDA and CDR2 SQIVND (reference sequence). This CDR3 region has 14 residues. The CDR3 region is CASGYGTAYEKLFF. DNA for the CDR3: TGTGCCAGTGGATACGGGACCGCCTATGAAAAACTGTTTTTT.

The table lists this clone with a few counts. The chain employs TRBV7-2 and TRBJ2-7, with D tentatively TRBD2 (5 bases). V was trimmed by 1 base and J by 4 bases, leaving 8 bases between them. This CDR3 is built from 13 residues. Germline CDR1 reads SGHTA; CDR2 reads FQGNSA. DNA for the CDR3: TGTGCCAGCAGCTTAGGAGGGAGATACGAGCAGTACTTC. Protein: CASSLGGRYEQYF.

This rearrangement joins TRBV9 to TRBJ2-1; either TRBD1 or TRBD2 may supply D (5 bases each). The CDR3 contains 20 residues. V was clipped by 4 bases and J by 2 bases, with 28 bases between them. The V gene's germline CDR1 is SGDLS and CDR2 YYNGEE. The CDR3, as DNA: TGTGCCAGCAGCCCTCCGGATCGGGGCTATTCGAGGGGAACCTACAATGAGCAGTTCTTC. Amino acids: CASSPPDRGYSRGTYNEQFF.

The chain links TRBV10-3 to TRBJ2-3, with unresolved D. V lost 7 bases and J 0 bases, leaving 14 bases between the germline ends. There are 15 residues in the CDR3. Germline loops: CDR1 ENHRY, CDR2 SYGVKD. The CDR3 coding sequence is TGTGCCATCAAGAGTGGCTACACTAGCACAGATACGCAGTATTTT. This gives the protein CAIKSGYTSTDTQYF.

The V and J genes are TRBV11-3 and TRBJ1-6, with a tentative D call TRBD1 (6 bases). CDR1 and CDR2 (germline): SGHNT, YENEEA. V was clipped by 3 bases and J by 6 bases, with 9 bases between them. There are 14 residues in the CDR3. As DNA, the CDR3 is TGTGCCAGCAGCTTGGGACAAACTAATTCACCCCTCCACTTT. Translated, it gives CASSLGQTNSPLHF.

The gene calls are TRBV5-1 and TRBJ2-1; 8 bases match TRBD1. Germline loops: CDR1 SGHRS, CDR2 YFSETQ. The V gene end was trimmed by 3 bases and the J gene end by 9 bases; junction bases not matched to a gene: 11. The CDR3 is 15 amino acids. The CDR3 is CASSWNGQGSFEQFF. The CDR3 DNA reads as TGCGCCAGCAGCTGGAATGGACAGGGTTCTTTTGAGCAGTTCTTC.